Below, 18 T cell receptor beta chains from the same sample are listed, as sequenced in a study of blood T cell repertoires in COVID-19 (dated by TCRdb to about 2020). Libraries were built with the immunoSEQ multiplex PCR assay. TCRdb took this table from immuneACCESS and kept in-frame rearrangements with V and J called. Such tables lack part of the clones; where checked against another copy, unresolved V genes explain under half of the gap, and the rest is unexplained. The sample includes about 400,000 clones, with nearly 90% observed a single time. The leading ten clones occupy roughly 2% of the sample. Sequenced: PBMCs or T cells enriched from blood (not recorded which). The receptor set was obtained from a woman in her 40s with acute COVID-19.

The chain carries TRBV7-9 and TRBJ2-2; D not certain. Germline CDR1 and CDR2: SEHNR and FQNEAQ (reference sequence). The CDR3 sequence is 13 residues long. V lost 3 bases to trimming and J lost 5 bases, with 7 bases between them. CDR3 residues: CASSLRETGELFF. The CDR3 DNA reads as TGTGCCAGCAGCTTGAGAGAGACCGGGGAGCTGTTTTTT.

J is TRBJ1-1 and V is TRBV5-1, with D possibly matching TRBD1 (5 bases). Per the germline V gene, CDR1 is SGHRS and CDR2 is YFSETQ. This CDR3 spans 14 amino acids. V was pared by 7 bases and J by 1 base, with 14 bases between. DNA for the CDR3: TGCGCCAGCCATCTGGGGCGCGGGAACACTGAAGCTTTCTTT. This codes for CASHLGRGNTEAFF.

V is TRBV3-1 (or the pseudogene TRBV3-2) and J is TRBJ2-7; unclear D gene. V gave up 0 bases and J gave up 6 bases, with 12 bases separating them. CDR1 is LGHDT, CDR2 YNNKEL, per germline (reference sequence). There are 14 residues in the CDR3. CDR3 DNA: TGTGCCAGCAGCCAAGACCCTACCTCCCGCGAGCAGTACTTC. Its protein is CASSQDPTSREQYF.

This clone was seen a single time. In nucleotides, the CDR3 is TGTGCCTGGAGTGGGGCGGGTGGGAGCAATCAGCCCCAGCATTTT. This gives the protein CAWSGAGGSNQPQHF. The chain recombines TRBV30 with TRBJ1-5, with no clear D. Trimming removed 1 base from V and 1 base from J, with 11 bases in between. CDR1 GTSNPN and CDR2 SVGIG come from the germline V gene (reference sequence). The CDR3 consists of 15 residues.

This rearrangement joins TRBV12-5 to TRBJ2-4, with TRBD1 matching over 8 bases. Germline values: CDR1 LGHNT, CDR2 FRNRAP. J gave up 6 bases and V 5 bases, and 9 bases lay outside the gene matches. The CDR3 sequence is 15 residues long. CDR3 nucleotides: TGTGCTAGTGGTGGGCAGACAGGGGTAGGAAACATTCAGTACTTC. Encoded protein: CASGGQTGVGNIQYF.

The rearrangement uses TRBV29-1 and TRBJ2-1; possibly TRBD2 for D (6 bases). The germline V gene encodes CDR1 SQVTM and CDR2 ANQGSEA. The CDR3 extends over 16 amino acids. V shed 2 bases and J shed 0 bases, with 14 bases lying between them. The CDR3 is CSVEIYRGSSYNEQFF. Here the CDR3 DNA reads TGCAGCGTTGAAATTTATCGGGGGAGCTCCTACAATGAGCAGTTCTTC.

Comments on this clone: This may arise from a read error, as a much more abundant clone is one base away. This rearrangement joins TRBV12-3 or TRBV12-4 to TRBJ1-2; 7 nucleotides line up with TRBD1. With 4 bases clipped from V and 4 bases from J, the junction kept 3 bases outside the gene matches. The CDR3 is 13 amino acids. The CDR3 region is CASSSTGIYGYTF. The CDR3 DNA is TGTGCCAGCAGTTCGACAGGGATCTATGGCTACACCTTC.

This chain uses TRBV21-1 with TRBJ2-1; the D call of TRBD2 is as the table states it, not checked on the DNA. TRBV21-1 is a documented pseudogene. This CDR3 spans 18 amino acids. In nucleotides, the CDR3 is TGTGCCAGCAGCAAACCGGGACTAGCGGGGGGAATCTACAATGAGCAGTTCTTC. Translated: CASSKPGLAGGIYNEQFF.

This rearrangement joins TRBV6-5 to TRBJ2-1; tentatively, D is TRBD2 (6 bases). V was cut by 0 bases and J by 7 bases, with 16 bases left in between. Germline CDR1 reads MNHEY; CDR2 reads SVGAGI. The CDR3 totals 16 residues. The CDR3 DNA reads TGTGCCAGCAGTTACTCAAGGGTAACGGGAGTTAATGAGCAGTTCTTC. Its translation is CASSYSRVTGVNEQFF.

The rearrangement links TRBV16 to TRBJ2-2; D may be TRBD2 (5 bases). Deletions cut 0 bases from V and 2 bases from J, with 16 bases between. This CDR3 contains 18 residues. Looked up from germline, CDR1 is KGHSY and CDR2 is FQNENV. This CDR3 is CASSQSLGASANTGELFF. In DNA, the CDR3 is TGTGCCAGCAGCCAATCATTGGGAGCTTCTGCAAACACCGGGGAGCTGTTTTTT.

This chain links TRBV10-3 with TRBJ1-5; D is unclear. This CDR3 spans 15 amino acids. Germline assignment: CDR1 ENHRY and CDR2 SYGVKD. The V end was cut by 3 bases, the J end by 2 bases, with 11 bases between. CDR3 nucleotide sequence: TGTGCCATCAGTGACGCGGGGAAAGGCAATCAGCCCCAGCATTTT. This gives the protein CAISDAGKGNQPQHF.

The chain recombines TRBV5-1 with TRBJ2-1; D may be TRBD1 (7 bases). The length of the CDR3 is 16 residues. In germline, CDR1 is SGHRS, CDR2 YFSETQ. Trimming left V 2 bases short and J 7 bases short, with 19 bases between. Here the CDR3 DNA reads TGCGCCAGCAGCTTAACAGGGGACTCCGAGGGGAATGAGCAGTTCTTC. Protein sequence: CASSLTGDSEGNEQFF.

V gene TRBV2 combines with J gene TRBJ2-2; a weak D match, TRBD1 (6 bases). Germline assignment: CDR1 SNHLY and CDR2 FYNNEI. Trimming removed 6 bases at V and 0 bases at J, with 11 bases between. The CDR3 is 15 residues long. CDR3 sequence reads: CASRFSGANTGELFF. DNA for the CDR3: TGTGCCAGCAGATTTTCAGGGGCGAACACCGGGGAGCTGTTTTTT. Full variable domain (outside the CDR3, taken from reference TRBV2 and TRBJ2-2): EPEVTQTPSHQVTQMGQEVILRCVPISNHLYFYWYRQILGQKVEFLVSFYNNEISEKSEIFDDQFSVERPDGSNFTLKIRSTKLEDSAMYFCASRFSGANTGELFFGEGSRLTVL.

The rearrangement uses TRBV5-1 and TRBJ2-7; 10 bases align to TRBD1. The CDR3 runs 15 residues. Germline loops: CDR1 SGHRS, CDR2 YFSETQ. Trimming at V came to 4 bases and at J to 6 bases, leaving 10 bases not matched to a gene. The CDR3 loop reads CASSPRQGAFREQYF. CDR3 DNA: TGCGCCAGCAGCCCCAGACAGGGGGCCTTTCGCGAGCAGTACTTC.

The V gene is TRBV6-5, the J gene TRBJ1-2; 9 positions match TRBD1. The V segment lost 4 bases and the J segment 2 bases; nucleotides outside the gene matches: 5. CDR1 and CDR2 from the germline V gene are MNHEY and SVGAGI. The CDR3 is 15 residues long. In DNA, the CDR3 is TGTGCCAGCAGTTCTACAGGGGGCGCCAACTATGGCTACACCTTC. Translated, it gives CASSSTGGANYGYTF.

The chain combines TRBV4-2 with TRBJ2-3, with TRBD2 identical over 12 bases. This CDR3 comprises 16 residues. Trimming removed 3 bases from V and 5 bases from J; junction bases left unmatched: 6. CDR1 is LGHNA and CDR2 is YNFKEQ in the germline V gene. The CDR3 bases are TGTGCCAGCAGCCAGCGACTAGCGGGGGAACAAGATACGCAGTATTTT. This codes for CASSQRLAGEQDTQYF.

This clone was counted a single time. The genes are TRBV9 and TRBJ2-1; D possibly corresponds to TRBD2 (5 bases). Germline V gives CDR1 SGDLS, CDR2 YYNGEE. CDR3 length equals 15 residues. The V end lost 0 bases, the J end lost 1 base, and 8 bases lay between the germline ends. CDR3 sequence: CASSVATGSYNEQFF. For the CDR3, the DNA is TGTGCCAGCAGCGTAGCAACGGGGTCCTACAATGAGCAGTTCTTC.

This clone was seen a handful of times. The chain recombines TRBV2 with TRBJ1-6; 9 positions match TRBD1. V lost 6 bases, J lost 10 bases, and 7 bases stayed unmatched. In germline, CDR1 is SNHLY, CDR2 FYNNEI. The length of the CDR3 is 14 residues. The CDR3 reads CASSGTGGESPLHF. The CDR3 coding sequence is TGTGCCAGCAGCGGTACAGGGGGCGAGTCACCCCTCCACTTT.